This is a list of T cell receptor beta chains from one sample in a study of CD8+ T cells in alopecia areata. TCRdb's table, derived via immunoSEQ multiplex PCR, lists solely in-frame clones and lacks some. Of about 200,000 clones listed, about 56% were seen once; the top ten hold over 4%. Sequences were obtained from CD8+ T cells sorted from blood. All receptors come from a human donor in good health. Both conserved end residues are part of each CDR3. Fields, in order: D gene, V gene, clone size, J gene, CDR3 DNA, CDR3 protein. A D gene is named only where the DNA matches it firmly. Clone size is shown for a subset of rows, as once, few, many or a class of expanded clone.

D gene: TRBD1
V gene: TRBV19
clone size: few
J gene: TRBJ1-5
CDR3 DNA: TGTGCCAGTAGTGTCCTCCCAGGGGGCTCTCAGCCCCAGCATTTT
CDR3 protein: CASSVLPGGSQPQHF

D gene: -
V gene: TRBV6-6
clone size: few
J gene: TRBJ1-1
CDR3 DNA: TGTGCCAGCACCTCCCCCCGCGCGGGGCTAGACACTGAAGCTTTCTTT
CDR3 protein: CASTSPRAGLDTEAFF

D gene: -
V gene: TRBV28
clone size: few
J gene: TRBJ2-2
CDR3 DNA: TGTGCCAGCAGTTTAGTAGGGCCGAACACCGGGGAGCTGTTTTTT
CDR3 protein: CASSLVGPNTGELFF

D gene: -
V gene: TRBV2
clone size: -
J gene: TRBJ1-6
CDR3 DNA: TGTGCCGGTCAGAGCTCCTATAATTCACCCCTCCACTTT
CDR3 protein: CAGQSSYNSPLHF

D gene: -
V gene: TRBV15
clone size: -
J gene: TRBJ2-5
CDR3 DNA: TGTGCCACCAGCAGAGGCCGAGTGGAGACCCAGTACTTC
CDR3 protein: CATSRGRVETQYF

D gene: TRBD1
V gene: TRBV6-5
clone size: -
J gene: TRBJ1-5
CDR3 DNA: TGTGCCAGTCGAACAGGGGGCAATCAGCCCCAGCATTTT
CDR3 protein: CASRTGGNQPQHF

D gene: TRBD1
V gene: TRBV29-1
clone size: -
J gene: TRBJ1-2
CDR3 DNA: TGCAGCGCTGATGGGACAGGTGATGGCTACACCTTC
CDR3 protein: CSADGTGDGYTF

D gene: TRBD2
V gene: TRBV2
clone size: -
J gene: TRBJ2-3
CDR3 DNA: TGTGCCAGCAGTGAACCCAGCGGGGGGTCCACAGATACGCAGTATTTT
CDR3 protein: CASSEPSGGSTDTQYF

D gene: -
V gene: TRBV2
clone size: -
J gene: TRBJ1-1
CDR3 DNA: TGTGCCAGCAGCCCTGACCCGGGGGACACTGAAGCTTTCTTT
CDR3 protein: CASSPDPGDTEAFF

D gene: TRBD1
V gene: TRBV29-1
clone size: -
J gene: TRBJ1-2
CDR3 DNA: TGCAGCGTTGAAGGGGACAGGGACGGCTACACCTTC
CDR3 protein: CSVEGDRDGYTF

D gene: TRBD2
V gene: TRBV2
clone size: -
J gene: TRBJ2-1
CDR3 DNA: TGTGCCAGCAGAGGACTAGCGGGGGGGCCTAGCAATGAGCAGTTCTTC
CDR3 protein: CASRGLAGGPSNEQFF

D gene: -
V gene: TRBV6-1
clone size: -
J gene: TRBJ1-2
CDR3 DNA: TGTGCCAGTGGCTCAAGGGGCTATGGCTACACCTTC
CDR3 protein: CASGSRGYGYTF

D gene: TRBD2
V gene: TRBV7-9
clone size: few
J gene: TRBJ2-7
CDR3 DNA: TGTGCCAGCAGCTTAGCGGGGGGGAGCTACGAGCAGTACTTC
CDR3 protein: CASSLAGGSYEQYF

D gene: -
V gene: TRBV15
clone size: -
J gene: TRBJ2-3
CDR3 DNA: TGTGCCACCAGCCTGAAGGGGAGAACAGATACGCAGTATTTT
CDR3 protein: CATSLKGRTDTQYF

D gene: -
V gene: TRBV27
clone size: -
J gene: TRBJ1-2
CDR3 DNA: TGTGCCAGCAGGGGGGGCGGCAATGGCTACACCTTC
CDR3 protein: CASRGGGNGYTF

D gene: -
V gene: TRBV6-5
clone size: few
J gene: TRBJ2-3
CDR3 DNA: TGTGCCAGCAGTTACTCCCCTAGCAACCGTCCAGATACGCAGTATTTT
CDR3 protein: CASSYSPSNRPDTQYF

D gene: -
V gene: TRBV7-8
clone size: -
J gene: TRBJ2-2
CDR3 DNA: TGTGCCAGCAGCCCCCCCGGGGGGCAGACCGGGGAGCTGTTTTTT
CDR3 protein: CASSPPGGQTGELFF

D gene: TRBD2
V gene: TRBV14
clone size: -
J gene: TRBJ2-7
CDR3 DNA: TGTGCCAGCAGCCTACCACCGCGGGGGAGCTCCTACGAGCAGTACTTC
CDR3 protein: CASSLPPRGSSYEQYF

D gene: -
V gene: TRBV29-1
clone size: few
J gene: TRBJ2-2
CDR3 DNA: TGCAGCGTCCTGGAGACCCACACCGGGGAGCTGTTTTTT
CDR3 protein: CSVLETHTGELFF

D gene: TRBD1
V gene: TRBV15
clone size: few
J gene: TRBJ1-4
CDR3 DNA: TGTGCCACCAGCAGAGATACGGACAGGGGACGGGTGCGTGAAAAACTGTTTTTT
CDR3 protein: CATSRDTDRGRVREKLFF

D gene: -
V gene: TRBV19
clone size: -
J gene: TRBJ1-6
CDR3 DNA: TGTGCCAGTAGTATATGGGGCAGGGGAGATTCACCCCTCCACTTT
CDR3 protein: CASSIWGRGDSPLHF

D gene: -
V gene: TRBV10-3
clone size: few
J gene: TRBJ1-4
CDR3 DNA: TGTGCCATCAGGTCAACTAATGAAAAACTGTTTTTT
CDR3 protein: CAIRSTNEKLFF

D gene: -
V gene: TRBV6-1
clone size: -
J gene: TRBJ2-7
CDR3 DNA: TGTGCCAGCAGTGACGAAGGCGGGCAGTCCTACGAGCAGTACTTC
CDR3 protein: CASSDEGGQSYEQYF

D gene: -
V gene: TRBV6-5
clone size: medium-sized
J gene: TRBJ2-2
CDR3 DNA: TGTGCCACCTCTACAGGGAACACCGGGGAGCTGTTTTTT
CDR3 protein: CATSTGNTGELFF

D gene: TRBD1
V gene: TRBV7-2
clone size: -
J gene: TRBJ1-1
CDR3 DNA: TGTGCCAGCAGCTCCCGGGACAGGGGGCTTGCAGCTGAAGCTTTCTTT
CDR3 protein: CASSSRDRGLAAEAFF

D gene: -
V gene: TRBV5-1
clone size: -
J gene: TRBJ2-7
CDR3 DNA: TGCGCCAGCAGCCCACGGGGCCTCGAGCAGTACTTC
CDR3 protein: CASSPRGLEQYF